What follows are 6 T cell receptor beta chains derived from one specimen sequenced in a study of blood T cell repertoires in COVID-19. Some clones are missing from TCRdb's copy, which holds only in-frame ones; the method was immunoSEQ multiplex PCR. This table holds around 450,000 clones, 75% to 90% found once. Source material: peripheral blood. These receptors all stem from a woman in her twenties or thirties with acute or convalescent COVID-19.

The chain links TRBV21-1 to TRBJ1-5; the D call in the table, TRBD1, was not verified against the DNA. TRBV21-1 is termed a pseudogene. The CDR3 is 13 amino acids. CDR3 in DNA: TGTGCCAGCAGCGTTCGACAGGGTCAGCCCCAGCATTTT. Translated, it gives CASSVRQGQPQHF.

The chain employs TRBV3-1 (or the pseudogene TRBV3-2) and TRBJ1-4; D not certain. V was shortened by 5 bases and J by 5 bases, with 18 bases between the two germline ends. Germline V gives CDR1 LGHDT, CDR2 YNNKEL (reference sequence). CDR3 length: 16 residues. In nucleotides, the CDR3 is TGTGCCAGCAGCGCGTCCACCGGGTCCTCAAATGAAAAACTGTTTTTT. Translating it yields CASSASTGSSNEKLFF.

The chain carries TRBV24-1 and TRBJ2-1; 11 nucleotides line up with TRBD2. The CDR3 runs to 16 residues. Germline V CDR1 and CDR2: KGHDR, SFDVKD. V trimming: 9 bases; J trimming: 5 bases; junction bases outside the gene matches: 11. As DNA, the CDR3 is TGTGCCACCGGGGGATTAGCGGGGGGGCTCGACAATGAGCAGTTCTTC. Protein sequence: CATGGLAGGLDNEQFF.

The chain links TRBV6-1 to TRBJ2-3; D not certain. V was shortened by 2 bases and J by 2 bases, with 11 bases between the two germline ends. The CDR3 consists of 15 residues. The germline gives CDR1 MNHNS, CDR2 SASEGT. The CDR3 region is CASSERGRFTDTQYF. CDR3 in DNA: TGTGCCAGCAGTGAACGTGGCAGGTTCACAGATACGCAGTATTTT.

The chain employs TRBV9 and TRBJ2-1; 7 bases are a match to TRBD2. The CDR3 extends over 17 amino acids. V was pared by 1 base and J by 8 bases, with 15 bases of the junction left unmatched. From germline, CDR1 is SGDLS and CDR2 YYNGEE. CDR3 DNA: TGTGCCAGCAGCGTAACTTCGACTAGCTGGGTATCGGATGAGCAGTTCTTC. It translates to CASSVTSTSWVSDEQFF.

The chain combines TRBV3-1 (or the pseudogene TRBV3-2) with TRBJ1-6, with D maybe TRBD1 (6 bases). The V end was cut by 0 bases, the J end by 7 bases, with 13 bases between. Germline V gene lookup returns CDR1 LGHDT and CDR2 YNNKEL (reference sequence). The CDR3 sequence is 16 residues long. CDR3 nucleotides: TGTGCCAGCAGCCAAGACCAGGGGCGGTACAATTCACCCCTCCACTTT. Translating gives CASSQDQGRYNSPLHF.